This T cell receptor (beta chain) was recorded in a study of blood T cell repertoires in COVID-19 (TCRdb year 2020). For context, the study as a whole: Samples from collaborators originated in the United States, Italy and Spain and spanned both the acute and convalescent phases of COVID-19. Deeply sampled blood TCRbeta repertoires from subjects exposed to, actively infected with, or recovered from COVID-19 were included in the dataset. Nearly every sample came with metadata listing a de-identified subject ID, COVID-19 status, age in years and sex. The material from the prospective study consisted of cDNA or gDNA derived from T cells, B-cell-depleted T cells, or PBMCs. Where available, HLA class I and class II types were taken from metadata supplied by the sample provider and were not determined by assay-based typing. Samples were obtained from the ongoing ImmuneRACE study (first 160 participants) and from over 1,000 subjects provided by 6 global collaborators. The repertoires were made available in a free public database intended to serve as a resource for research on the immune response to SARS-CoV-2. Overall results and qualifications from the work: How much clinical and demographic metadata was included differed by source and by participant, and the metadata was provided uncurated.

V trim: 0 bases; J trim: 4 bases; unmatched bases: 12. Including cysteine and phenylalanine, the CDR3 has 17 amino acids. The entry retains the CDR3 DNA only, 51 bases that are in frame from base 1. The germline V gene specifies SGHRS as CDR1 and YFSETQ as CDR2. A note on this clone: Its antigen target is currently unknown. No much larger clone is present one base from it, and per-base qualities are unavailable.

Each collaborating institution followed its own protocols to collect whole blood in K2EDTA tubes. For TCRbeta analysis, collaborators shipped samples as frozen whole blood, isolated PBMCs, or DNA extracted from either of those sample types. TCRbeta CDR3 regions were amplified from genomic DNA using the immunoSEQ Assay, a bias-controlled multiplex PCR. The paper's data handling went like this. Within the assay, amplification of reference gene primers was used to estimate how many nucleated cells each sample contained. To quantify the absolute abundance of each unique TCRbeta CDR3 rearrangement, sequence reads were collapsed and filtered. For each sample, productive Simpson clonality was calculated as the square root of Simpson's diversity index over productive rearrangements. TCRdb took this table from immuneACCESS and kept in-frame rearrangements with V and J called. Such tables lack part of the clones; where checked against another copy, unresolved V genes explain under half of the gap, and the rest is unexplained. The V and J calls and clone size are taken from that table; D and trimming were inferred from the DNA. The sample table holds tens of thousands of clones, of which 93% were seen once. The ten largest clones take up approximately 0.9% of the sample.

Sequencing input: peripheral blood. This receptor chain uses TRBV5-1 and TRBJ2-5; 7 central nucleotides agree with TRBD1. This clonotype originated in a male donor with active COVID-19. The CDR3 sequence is CASSLDRTGTGGETQYF. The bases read TGCGCCAGCAGCTTGGACCGGACAGGAACCGGTGGAGAGACCCAGTACTTC.